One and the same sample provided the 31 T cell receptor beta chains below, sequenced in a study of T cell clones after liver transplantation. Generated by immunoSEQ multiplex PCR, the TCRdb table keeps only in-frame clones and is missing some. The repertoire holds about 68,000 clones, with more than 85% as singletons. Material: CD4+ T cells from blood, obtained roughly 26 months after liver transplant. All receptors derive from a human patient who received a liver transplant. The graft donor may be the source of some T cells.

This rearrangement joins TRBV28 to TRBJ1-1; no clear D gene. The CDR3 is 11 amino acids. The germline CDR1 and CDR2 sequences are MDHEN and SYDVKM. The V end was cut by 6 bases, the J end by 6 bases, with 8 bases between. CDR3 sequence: CASRTTAEAFF. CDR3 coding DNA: TGTGCCAGCAGAACTACGGCTGAAGCTTTCTTT.

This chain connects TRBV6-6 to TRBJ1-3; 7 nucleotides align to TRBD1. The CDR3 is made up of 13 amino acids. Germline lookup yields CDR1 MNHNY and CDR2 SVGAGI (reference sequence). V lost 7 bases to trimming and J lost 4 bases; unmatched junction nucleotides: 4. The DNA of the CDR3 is TGTGCCAGCAAACAGGGGACCGGAAACACCATATATTTT. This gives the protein CASKQGTGNTIYF.

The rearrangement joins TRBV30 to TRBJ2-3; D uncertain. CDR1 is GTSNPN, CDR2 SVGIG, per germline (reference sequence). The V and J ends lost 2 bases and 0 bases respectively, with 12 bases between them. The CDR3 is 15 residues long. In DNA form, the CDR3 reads TGTGCCTGGAGTACGCTCCATTCTAGCACAGATACGCAGTATTTT. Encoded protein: CAWSTLHSSTDTQYF.

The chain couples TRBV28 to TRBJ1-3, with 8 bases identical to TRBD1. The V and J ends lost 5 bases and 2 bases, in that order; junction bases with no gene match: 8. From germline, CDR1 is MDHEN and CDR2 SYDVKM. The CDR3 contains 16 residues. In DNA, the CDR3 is TGTGCCAGCAGTCGACTACAGGGGGTAGCTGGAAACACCATATATTTT. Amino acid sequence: CASSRLQGVAGNTIYF.

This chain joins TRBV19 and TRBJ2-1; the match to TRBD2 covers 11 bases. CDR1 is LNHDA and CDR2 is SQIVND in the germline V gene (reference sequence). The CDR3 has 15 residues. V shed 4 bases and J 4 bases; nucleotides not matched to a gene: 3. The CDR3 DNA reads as TGTGCCAGTAGTACCGGGACTAGCGGTTACAATGAGCAGTTCTTC. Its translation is CASSTGTSGYNEQFF.

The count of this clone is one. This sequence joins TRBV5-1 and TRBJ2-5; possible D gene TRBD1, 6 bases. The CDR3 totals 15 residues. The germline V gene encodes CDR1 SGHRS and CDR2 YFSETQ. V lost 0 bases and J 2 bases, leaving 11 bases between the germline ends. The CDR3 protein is CASSLGSGDQETQYF. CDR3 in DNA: TGCGCCAGCAGCTTGGGTTCAGGGGATCAAGAGACCCAGTACTTC. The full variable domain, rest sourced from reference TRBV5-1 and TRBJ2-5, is KAGVTQTPRYLIKTRGQQVTLSCSPISGHRSVSWYQQTPGQGLQFLFEYFSETQRNKGNFPGRFSGRQFSNSRSEMNVSTLELGDSALYLCASSLGSGDQETQYFGPGTRLLVL.

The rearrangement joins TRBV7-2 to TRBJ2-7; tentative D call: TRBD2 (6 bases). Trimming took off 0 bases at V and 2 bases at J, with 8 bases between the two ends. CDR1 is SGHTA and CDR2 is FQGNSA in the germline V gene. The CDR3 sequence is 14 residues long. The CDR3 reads CASSLASGPYEQYF. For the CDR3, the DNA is TGTGCCAGCAGCTTAGCTAGCGGCCCCTACGAGCAGTACTTC.

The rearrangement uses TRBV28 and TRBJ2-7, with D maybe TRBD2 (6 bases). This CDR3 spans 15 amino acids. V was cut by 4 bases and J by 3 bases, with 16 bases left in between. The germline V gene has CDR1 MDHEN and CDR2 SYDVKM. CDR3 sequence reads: CASSSRQGGIYEQYF. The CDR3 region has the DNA TGTGCCAGCAGTTCCCGACAAGGAGGGATCTACGAGCAGTACTTC. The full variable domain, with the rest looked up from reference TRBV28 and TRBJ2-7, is DVKVTQSSRYLVKRTGEKVFLECVQDMDHENMFWYRQDPGLGLRLIYFSYDVKMKEKGDIPEGYSVSREKKERFSLILESASTNQTSMYLCASSSRQGGIYEQYFGPGTRLTVT.

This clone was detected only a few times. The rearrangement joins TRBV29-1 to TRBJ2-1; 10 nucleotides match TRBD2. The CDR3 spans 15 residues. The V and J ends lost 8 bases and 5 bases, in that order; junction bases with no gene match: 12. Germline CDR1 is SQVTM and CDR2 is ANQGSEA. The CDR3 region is CSSRGGLAADNEQFF. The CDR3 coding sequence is TGCAGCTCTAGGGGAGGACTAGCGGCAGACAATGAGCAGTTCTTC.

The chain's CDR3 is CASSPPSGQTYEQYF. The CDR3 coding sequence is TGTGCCAGCTCACCACCGAGCGGACAGACCTACGAGCAGTACTTC. The genes are TRBV18 and TRBJ2-7; possibly TRBD1 for D (6 bases). The CDR3 is 15 residues long. The V gene's germline CDR1 is KGHSH and CDR2 LQKENI. V lost 0 bases and J 2 bases, leaving 11 bases between the germline ends.

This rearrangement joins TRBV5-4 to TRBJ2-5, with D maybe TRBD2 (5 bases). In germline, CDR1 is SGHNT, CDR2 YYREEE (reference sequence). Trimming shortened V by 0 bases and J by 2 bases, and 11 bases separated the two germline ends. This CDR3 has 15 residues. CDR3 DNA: TGTGCCAGCAGCTTGGTTAGCGCGCTTCAAGAGACCCAGTACTTC. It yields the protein CASSLVSALQETQYF. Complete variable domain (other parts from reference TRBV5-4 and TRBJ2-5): ETGVTQSPTHLIKTRGQQVTLRCSSQSGHNTVSWYQQALGQGPQFIFQYYREEENGRGNFPPRFSGLQFPNYSSELNVNALELDDSALYLCASSLVSALQETQYFGPGTRLLVL.

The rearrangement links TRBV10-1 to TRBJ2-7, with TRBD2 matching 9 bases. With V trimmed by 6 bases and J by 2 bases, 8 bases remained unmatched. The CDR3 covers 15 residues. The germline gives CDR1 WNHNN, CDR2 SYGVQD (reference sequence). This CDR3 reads CASRPGASGTYEQYF. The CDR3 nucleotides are TGCGCCAGCAGACCTGGGGCTAGCGGGACCTACGAGCAGTACTTC.

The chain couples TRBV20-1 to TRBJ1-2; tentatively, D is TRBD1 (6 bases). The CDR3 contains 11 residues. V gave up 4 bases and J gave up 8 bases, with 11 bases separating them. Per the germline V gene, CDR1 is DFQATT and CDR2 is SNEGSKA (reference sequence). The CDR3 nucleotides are TGCAGTGCTAAGGGGGGCGGAGGCTACACCTTC. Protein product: CSAKGGGGYTF.

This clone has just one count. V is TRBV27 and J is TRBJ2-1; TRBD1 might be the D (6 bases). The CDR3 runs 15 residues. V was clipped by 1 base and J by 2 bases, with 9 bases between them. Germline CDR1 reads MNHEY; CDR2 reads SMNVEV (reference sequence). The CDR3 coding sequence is TGTGCCAGCAGTTTATACGGGACAACCTACAATGAGCAGTTCTTC. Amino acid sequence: CASSLYGTTYNEQFF.

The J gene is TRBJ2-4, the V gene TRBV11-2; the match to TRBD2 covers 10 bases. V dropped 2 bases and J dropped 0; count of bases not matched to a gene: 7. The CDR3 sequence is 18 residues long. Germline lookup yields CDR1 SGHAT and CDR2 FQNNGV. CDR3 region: CASSLRPGTSVAKNIQYF. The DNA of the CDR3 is TGTGCCAGCAGCTTACGACCCGGGACTAGCGTAGCCAAAAACATTCAGTACTTC.

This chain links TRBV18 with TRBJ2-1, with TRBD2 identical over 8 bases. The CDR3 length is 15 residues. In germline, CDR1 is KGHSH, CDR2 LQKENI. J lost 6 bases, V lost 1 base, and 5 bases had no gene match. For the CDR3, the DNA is TGTGCCAGCTCACCACGGTCGGGAGGGACCAATGAGCAGTTCTTC. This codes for CASSPRSGGTNEQFF.

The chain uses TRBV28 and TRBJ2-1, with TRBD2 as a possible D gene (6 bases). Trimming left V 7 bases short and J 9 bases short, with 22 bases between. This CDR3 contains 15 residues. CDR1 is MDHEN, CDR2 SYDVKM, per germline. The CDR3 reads CASTRTGTGSGEQFF. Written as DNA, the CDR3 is TGTGCCAGCACTCGGACCGGGACTGGTTCGGGTGAGCAGTTCTTC. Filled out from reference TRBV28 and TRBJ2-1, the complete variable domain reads DVKVTQSSRYLVKRTGEKVFLECVQDMDHENMFWYRQDPGLGLRLIYFSYDVKMKEKGDIPEGYSVSREKKERFSLILESASTNQTSMYLCASTRTGTGSGEQFFGPGTRLTVL.

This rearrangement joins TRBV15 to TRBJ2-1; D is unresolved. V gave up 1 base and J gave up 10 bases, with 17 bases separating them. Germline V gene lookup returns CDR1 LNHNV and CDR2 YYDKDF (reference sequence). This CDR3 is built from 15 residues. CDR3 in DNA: TGTGCCACCAGCAGAGCCCCCCCCCGGGTAGGAGAGCAGTTCTTC. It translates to CATSRAPPRVGEQFF. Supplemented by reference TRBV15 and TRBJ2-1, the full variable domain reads DAMVIQNPRYQVTQFGKPVTLSCSQTLNHNVMYWYQQKSSQAPKLLFHYYDKDFNNEADTPDNFQSRRPNTSFCFLDIRSPGLGDTAMYLCATSRAPPRVGEQFFGPGTRLTVL.

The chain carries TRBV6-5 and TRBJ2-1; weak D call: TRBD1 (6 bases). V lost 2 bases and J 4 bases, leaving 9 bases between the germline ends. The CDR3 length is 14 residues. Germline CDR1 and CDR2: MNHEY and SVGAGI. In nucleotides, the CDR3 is TGTGCCAGCAGTTACAGGGGGTTTTACAATGAGCAGTTCTTC. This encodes CASSYRGFYNEQFF.

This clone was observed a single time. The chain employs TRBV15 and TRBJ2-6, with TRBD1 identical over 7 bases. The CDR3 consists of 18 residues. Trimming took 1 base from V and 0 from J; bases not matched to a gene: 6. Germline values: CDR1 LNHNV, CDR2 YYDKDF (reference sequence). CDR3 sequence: CATSRVLGQHSGANVLTF. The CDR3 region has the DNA TGTGCCACCAGCAGAGTTTTGGGACAGCACTCTGGGGCCAACGTCCTGACTTTC.

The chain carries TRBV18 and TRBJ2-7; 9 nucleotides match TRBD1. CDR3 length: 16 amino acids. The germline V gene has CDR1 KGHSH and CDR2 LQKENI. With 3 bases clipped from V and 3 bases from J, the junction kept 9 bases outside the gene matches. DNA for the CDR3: TGTGCCAGCTCACCTGGGGCACAGGGGGCCGTCTACGAGCAGTACTTC. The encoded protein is CASSPGAQGAVYEQYF.

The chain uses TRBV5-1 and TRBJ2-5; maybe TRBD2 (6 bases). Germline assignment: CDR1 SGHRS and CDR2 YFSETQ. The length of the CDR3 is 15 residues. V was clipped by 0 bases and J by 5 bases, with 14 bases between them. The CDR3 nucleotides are TGCGCCAGCAGCTTGGAGTGGGGCGCGGGGGAGACCCAGTACTTC. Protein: CASSLEWGAGETQYF.

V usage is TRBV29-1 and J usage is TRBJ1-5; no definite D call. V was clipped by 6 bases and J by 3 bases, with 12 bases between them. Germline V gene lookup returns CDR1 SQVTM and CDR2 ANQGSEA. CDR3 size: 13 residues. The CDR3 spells CSVKGPSNQPQHF. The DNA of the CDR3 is TGCAGCGTCAAAGGGCCTTCCAATCAGCCCCAGCATTTT.

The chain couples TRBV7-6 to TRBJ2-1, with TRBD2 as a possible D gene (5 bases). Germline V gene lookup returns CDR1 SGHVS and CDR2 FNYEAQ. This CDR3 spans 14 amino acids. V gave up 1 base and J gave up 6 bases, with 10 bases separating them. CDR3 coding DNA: TGTGCCAGCAGCTTAGTGGGGAGTCTCAATGAGCAGTTCTTC. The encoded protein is CASSLVGSLNEQFF.

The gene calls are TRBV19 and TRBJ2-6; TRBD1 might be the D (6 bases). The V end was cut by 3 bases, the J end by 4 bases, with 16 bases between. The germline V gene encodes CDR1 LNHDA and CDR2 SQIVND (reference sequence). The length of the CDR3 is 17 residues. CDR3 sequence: CASSIDRLRSGANVLTF. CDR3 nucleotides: TGTGCCAGTAGTATCGACAGGCTCAGGTCCGGGGCCAACGTCCTGACTTTC.

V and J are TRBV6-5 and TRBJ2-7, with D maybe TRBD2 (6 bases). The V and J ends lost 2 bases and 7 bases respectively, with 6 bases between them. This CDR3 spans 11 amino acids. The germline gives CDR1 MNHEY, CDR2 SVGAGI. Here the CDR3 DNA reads TGTGCCAGCAGTTACGGGGGGGAGCAGTACTTC. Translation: CASSYGGEQYF.

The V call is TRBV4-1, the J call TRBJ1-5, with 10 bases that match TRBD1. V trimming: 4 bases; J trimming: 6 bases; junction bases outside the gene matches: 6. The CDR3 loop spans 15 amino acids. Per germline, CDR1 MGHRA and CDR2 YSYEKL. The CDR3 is CASSPGRQGAQPQHF. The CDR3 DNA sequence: TGCGCCAGCAGCCCGGGTAGACAGGGGGCTCAGCCCCAGCATTTT.

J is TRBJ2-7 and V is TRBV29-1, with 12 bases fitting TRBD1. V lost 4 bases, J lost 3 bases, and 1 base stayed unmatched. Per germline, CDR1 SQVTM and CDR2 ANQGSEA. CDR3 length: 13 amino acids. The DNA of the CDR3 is TGCAGCGTTGGGGACAGGGGGCTCTACGAGCAGTACTTC. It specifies CSVGDRGLYEQYF.

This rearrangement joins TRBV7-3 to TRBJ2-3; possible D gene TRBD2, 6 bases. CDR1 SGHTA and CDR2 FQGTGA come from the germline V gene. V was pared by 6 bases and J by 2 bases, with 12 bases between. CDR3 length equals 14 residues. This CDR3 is CASSRSGPTDTQYF. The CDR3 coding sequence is TGTGCCAGCAGTCGTAGCGGACCCACAGATACGCAGTATTTT.

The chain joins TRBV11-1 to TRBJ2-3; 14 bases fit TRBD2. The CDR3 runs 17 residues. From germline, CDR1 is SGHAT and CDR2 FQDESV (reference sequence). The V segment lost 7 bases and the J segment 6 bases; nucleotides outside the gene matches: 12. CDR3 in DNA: TGTGCCAGCACCCTAAGGGGGACTAGCGGGAGAGGTGATACGCAGTATTTT. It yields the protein CASTLRGTSGRGDTQYF.

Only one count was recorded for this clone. The DNA for the CDR3 is TGTGCCAGCAGCAGAGTCGAAGGACAGGGTCGCCCCTGCGAGCAGTACTTC. It encodes CASSRVEGQGRPCEQYF. The chain combines TRBV21-1 with TRBJ2-7; the table's D call, TRBD1, was not checked against the DNA. TRBV21-1 is an annotated pseudogene. The length of the CDR3 is 17 residues.